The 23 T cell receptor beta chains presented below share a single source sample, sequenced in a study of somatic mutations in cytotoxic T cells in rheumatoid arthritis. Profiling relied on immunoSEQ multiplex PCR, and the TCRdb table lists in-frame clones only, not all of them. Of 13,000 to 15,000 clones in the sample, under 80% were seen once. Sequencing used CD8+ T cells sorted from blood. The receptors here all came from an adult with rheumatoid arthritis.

CDR3 protein: CASGPNSNEQFF. The CDR3 DNA reads as TGTGCTAGTGGTCCTAACTCCAATGAGCAGTTCTTC. V is TRBV12-5 and J is TRBJ2-1, with D hard to call. The CDR3 length is 12 residues. V shed 5 bases and J shed 6 bases, with 8 bases lying between them. Germline V CDR1 and CDR2: LGHNT, FRNRAP.

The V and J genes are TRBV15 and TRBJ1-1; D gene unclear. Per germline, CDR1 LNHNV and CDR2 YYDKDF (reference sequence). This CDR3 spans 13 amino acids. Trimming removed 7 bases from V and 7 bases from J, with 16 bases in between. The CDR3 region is CATTDGSHYEAFF. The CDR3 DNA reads TGTGCCACCACGGACGGAAGCCATTATGAAGCTTTCTTT.

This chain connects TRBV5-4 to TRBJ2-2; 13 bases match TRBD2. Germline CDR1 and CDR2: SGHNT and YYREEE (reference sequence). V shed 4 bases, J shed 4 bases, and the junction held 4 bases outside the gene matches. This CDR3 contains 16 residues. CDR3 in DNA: TGTGCCAGCAGCAGTACTAGCGGGGGGGCCACCGGGGAGCTGTTTTTT. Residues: CASSSTSGGATGELFF.

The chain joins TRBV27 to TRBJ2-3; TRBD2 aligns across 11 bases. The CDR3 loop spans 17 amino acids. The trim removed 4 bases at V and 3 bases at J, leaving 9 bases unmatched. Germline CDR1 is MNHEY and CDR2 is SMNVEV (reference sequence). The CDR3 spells CASSSHQLAGATDTQYF. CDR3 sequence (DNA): TGTGCCAGCAGTTCCCACCAACTAGCGGGGGCAACAGATACGCAGTATTTT.

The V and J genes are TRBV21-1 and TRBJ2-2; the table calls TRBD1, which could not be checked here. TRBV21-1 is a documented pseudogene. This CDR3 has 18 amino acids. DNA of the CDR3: TGTGCCAGCAGCAAAGAAAATGGGCAGGGACATAACACCGGGGAGCTGTTTTTT. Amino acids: CASSKENGQGHNTGELFF.

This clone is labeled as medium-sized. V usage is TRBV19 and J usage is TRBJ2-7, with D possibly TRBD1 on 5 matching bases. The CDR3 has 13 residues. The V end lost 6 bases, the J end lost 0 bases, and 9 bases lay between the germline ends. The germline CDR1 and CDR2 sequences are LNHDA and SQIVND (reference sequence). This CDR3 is CASSPTVSYEQYF. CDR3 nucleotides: TGTGCCAGTAGCCCGACAGTCTCCTACGAGCAGTACTTC.

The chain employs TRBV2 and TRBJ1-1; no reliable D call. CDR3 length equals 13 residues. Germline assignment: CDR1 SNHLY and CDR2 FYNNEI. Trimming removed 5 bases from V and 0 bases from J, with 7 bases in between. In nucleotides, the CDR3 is TGTGCCAGCAGTACCGGGCTGAACACTGAAGCTTTCTTT. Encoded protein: CASSTGLNTEAFF.

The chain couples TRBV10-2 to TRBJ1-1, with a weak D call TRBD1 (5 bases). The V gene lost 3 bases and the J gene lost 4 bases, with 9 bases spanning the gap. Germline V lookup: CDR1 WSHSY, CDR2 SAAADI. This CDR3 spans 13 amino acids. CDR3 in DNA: TGCGCCAGCAGTGAAGGGAGGGGCACTGAAGCTTTCTTT. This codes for CASSEGRGTEAFF.

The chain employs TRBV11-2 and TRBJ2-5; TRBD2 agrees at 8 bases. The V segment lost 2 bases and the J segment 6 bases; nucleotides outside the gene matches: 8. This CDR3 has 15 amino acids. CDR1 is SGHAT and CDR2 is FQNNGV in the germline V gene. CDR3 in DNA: TGTGCCAGCAGCTTACGCCCCGGGGGGGGACAGACCCAGTACTTC. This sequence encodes CASSLRPGGGQTQYF.

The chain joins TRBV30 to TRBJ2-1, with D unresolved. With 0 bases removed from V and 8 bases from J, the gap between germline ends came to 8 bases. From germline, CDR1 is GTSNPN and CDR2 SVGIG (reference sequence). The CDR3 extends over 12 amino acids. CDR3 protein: CAWSVLGYEQFF. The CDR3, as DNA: TGTGCCTGGAGTGTTTTGGGTTATGAGCAGTTCTTC.

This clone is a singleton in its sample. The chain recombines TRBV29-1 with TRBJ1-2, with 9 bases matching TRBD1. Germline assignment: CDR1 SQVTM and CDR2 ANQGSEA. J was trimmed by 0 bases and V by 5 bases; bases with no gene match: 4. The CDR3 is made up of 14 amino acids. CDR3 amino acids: CSVPGQGPNYGYTF. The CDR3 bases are TGCAGCGTTCCTGGACAGGGGCCTAACTATGGCTACACCTTC. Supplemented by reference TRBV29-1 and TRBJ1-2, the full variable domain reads SAVISQKPSRDICQRGTSLTIQCQVDSQVTMMFWYRQQPGQSLTLIATANQGSEATYESGFVIDKFPISRPNLTFSTLTVSNMSPEDSSIYLCSVPGQGPNYGYTFGSGTRLTVV.

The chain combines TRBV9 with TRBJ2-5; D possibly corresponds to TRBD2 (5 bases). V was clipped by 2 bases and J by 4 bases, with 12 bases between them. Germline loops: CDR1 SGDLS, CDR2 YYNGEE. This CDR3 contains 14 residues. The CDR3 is CASSVGTAGETQYF. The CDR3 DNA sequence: TGTGCCAGCAGCGTGGGAACGGCGGGAGAGACCCAGTACTTC.

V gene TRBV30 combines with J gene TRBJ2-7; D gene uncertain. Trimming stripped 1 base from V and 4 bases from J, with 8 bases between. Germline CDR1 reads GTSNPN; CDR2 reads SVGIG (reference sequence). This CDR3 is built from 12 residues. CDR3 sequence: CAWSELGYEQYF. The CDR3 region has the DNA TGTGCCTGGAGTGAATTGGGGTACGAGCAGTACTTC.

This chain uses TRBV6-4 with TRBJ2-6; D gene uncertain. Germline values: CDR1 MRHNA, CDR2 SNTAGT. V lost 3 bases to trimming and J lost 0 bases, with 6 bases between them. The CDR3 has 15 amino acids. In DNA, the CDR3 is TGTGCCAGCAGTGAAGACAACTCTGGGGCCAACGTCCTGACTTTC. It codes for CASSEDNSGANVLTF.

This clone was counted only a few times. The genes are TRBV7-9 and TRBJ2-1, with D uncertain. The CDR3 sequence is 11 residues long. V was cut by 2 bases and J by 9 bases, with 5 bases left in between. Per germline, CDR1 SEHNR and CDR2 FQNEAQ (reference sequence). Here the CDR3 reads CASSLNGEQFF. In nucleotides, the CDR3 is TGTGCCAGCAGCTTAAATGGTGAGCAGTTCTTC.

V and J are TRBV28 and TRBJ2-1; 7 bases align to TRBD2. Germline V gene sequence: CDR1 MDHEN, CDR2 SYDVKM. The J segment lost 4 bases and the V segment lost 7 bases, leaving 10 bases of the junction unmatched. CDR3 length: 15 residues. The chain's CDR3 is CASTSGRGMYNEQFF. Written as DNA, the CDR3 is TGTGCCAGCACTTCGGGGCGGGGGATGTACAATGAGCAGTTCTTC.

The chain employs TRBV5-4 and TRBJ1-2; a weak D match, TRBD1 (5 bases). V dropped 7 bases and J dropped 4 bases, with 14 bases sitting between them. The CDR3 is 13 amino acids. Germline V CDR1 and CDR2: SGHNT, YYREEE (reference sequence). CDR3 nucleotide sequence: TGTGCCAGCGTAGGGGAGGGCCCCTATGGCTACACCTTC. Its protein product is CASVGEGPYGYTF.

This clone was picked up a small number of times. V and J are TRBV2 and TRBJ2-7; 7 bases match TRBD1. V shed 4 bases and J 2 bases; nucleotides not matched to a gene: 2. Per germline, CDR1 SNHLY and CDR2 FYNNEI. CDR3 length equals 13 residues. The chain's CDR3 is CASSGGQTYEQYF. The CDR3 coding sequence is TGTGCCAGCAGTGGGGGACAGACCTACGAGCAGTACTTC.

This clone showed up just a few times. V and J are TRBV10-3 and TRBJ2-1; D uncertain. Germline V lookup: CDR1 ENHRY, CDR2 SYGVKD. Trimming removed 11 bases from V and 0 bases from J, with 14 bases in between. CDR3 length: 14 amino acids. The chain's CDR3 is CASIAESSYNEQFF. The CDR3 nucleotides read TGTGCCTCGATAGCCGAGAGCTCCTACAATGAGCAGTTCTTC.

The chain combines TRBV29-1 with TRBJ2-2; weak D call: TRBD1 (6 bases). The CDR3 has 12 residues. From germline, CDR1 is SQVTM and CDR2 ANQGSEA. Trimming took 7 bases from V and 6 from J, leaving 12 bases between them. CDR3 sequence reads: CSAGWGPGELFF. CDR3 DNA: TGCAGCGCAGGTTGGGGGCCCGGGGAGCTGTTTTTT.

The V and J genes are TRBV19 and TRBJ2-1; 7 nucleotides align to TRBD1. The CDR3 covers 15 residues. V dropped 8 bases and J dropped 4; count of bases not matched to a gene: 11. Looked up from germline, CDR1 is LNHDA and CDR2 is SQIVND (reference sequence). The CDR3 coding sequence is TGTGCCAGTTCCTTCCCGGGACAGATATACAATGAGCAGTTCTTC. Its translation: CASSFPGQIYNEQFF.

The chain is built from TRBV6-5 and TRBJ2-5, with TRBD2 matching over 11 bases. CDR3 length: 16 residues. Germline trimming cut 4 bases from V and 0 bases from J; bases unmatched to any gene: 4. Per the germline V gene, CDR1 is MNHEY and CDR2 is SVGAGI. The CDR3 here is CASSFQGLADQETQYF. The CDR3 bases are TGTGCCAGCAGTTTCCAGGGACTAGCGGACCAAGAGACCCAGTACTTC.

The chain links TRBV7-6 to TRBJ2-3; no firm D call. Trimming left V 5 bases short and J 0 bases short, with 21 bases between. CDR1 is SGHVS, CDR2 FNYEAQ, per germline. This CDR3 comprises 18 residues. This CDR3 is CASSARVGTTSSTDTQYF. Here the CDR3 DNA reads TGTGCCAGCAGCGCCCGGGTCGGCACTACCTCTAGCACAGATACGCAGTATTTT. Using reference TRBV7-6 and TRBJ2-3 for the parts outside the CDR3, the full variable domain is GAGVSQSPRYKVTKRGQDVALRCDPISGHVSLYWYRQALGQGPEFLTYFNYEAQQDKSGLPNDRFSAERPEGSISTLTIQRTEQRDSAMYRCASSARVGTTSSTDTQYFGPGTRLTVL.